The 3 T cell receptor beta chains below were found in one sample sequenced in a study of T-cell reconstitution after alpha-beta-depleted transplantation in children. TCRbeta library preparation incorporated unique molecular identifiers. TCRdb independently ran MiXCR on the PCR reads; one entry per CDR3 protein. Of approximately 4,300 distinct CDR3 sequences in the sample, around 11% were seen once. The sample consisted of PBMCs, mostly from graft donor cells, taken 60 days after TCRalphabeta/CD19-depleted stem cell transplant. The receptors stem from a male patient between 2 and 9 years old who had a stem cell transplant for acute lymphoblastic leukemia, so the T cells may come from the graft donor.

This clonotype is judged medium-sized. The CDR3 bases are TGTGCCAGCAGTTACCTTACCGGGACCCCCTACGAGCAGTACTTC. Translation gives CASSYLTGTPYEQYF. The chain recombines TRBV6-5 with TRBJ2-7; the D call may be TRBD1 or TRBD2 (5 bases each). V was trimmed by 2 bases and J by 2 bases, leaving 13 bases between them. Germline V lookup: CDR1 MNHEY, CDR2 SVGAGI. The CDR3 totals 15 residues.

By frequency in the sample, this clonotype is medium-sized. J is TRBJ2-2 and V is TRBV7-8; D perhaps matches TRBD2 (6 bases). Trimming pared 6 bases from V and 0 bases from J, leaving 17 bases between. The CDR3 is made up of 17 amino acids. The V gene's germline CDR1 is SGHVS and CDR2 FQNEAQ. The CDR3 sequence: CASRSPIGGTNTGELFF. CDR3 DNA sequence: TGTGCCAGCAGATCCCCGATTGGCGGGACGAACACCGGGGAGCTGTTTTTT.

V gene TRBV19 combines with J gene TRBJ1-1; D call uncertain. The CDR3 consists of 14 residues. V lost 6 bases and J 4 bases, leaving 15 bases between the germline ends. Germline assignment: CDR1 LNHDA and CDR2 SQIVND (reference sequence). Here the CDR3 reads CASRGRRFSTEAFF. The DNA for the CDR3 is TGTGCCAGTAGGGGCCGACGGTTTAGCACTGAAGCTTTCTTT.